A single sample gave rise to the 29 T cell receptor beta chains below, sequenced in a study of blood T cell repertoires in COVID-19. Here immunoSEQ multiplex PCR was the method, and the copy in TCRdb shows in-frame clones only, minus some. Of 95,000 to 100,000 clones listed, approximately 81% were seen once; the top ten hold 1.5% to 2%. The specimen was peripheral blood. The source of these receptors is a woman aged 65 to 85 with active or convalescent COVID-19.

The chain is built from TRBV24-1 and TRBJ1-2, with D tentatively TRBD1 (5 bases). Germline CDR1 KGHDR, CDR2 SFDVKD. Trimming stripped 1 base from V and 5 bases from J, with 7 bases between. The CDR3 totals 13 residues. As DNA, the CDR3 is TGTGCCACCAGTGATTTTTCAGGGTATGGCTACACCTTC. It yields the protein CATSDFSGYGYTF.

The V and J genes are TRBV4-2 and TRBJ2-3; TRBD2 matches at 10 bases. The V and J ends lost 0 bases and 6 bases, in that order; junction bases with no gene match: 6. The CDR3 is made up of 16 amino acids. The germline V gene encodes CDR1 LGHNA and CDR2 YNFKEQ. DNA for the CDR3: TGTGCCAGCAGCCAAGATCAGGGTAGCGGGGGGGATACGCAGTATTTT. This sequence encodes CASSQDQGSGGDTQYF.

This sequence joins TRBV6-1 and TRBJ1-1, with 7 bases lining up with TRBD1. CDR3 length: 15 amino acids. The V gene end was trimmed by 3 bases and the J gene end by 1 base; junction bases not matched to a gene: 5. Germline loops: CDR1 MNHNS, CDR2 SASEGT. For the CDR3, the DNA is TGTGCCAGCAGTGAGCCCGGACAGGCGAACACTGAAGCTTTCTTT. It codes for CASSEPGQANTEAFF.

This CDR3 reads CASSYSFWDSSPQHF. CDR3 nucleotides: TGTGCCAGCAGTTACTCGTTCTGGGACAGCTCGCCCCAGCATTTT. This chain connects TRBV6-2 or TRBV6-3 to TRBJ1-5; 7 nucleotides agree with TRBD1. CDR3 length: 15 amino acids. The V and J ends lost 0 bases and 9 bases, in that order; junction bases with no gene match: 8. Germline V gene lookup returns CDR1 MNHEY and CDR2 SVGEGT.

CDR3 nucleotide sequence: TGCGCCAGCAGCTTGGGTGGGACAGGGTCCTACGAGCAGTACTTC. This encodes CASSLGGTGSYEQYF. The chain employs TRBV5-1 and TRBJ2-7; 9 bases align to TRBD1. V was pared by 0 bases and J by 1 base, with 2 bases of the junction left unmatched. CDR3 size: 15 residues. CDR1 is SGHRS, CDR2 YFSETQ, per germline.

This clone has just a few counts. The CDR3 DNA follows: TGTGCCAGCTCATTAGACCGGGGGGGCCGGACAGATACGCAGTATTTT. As protein: CASSLDRGGRTDTQYF. This chain joins TRBV7-2 and TRBJ2-3; the match to TRBD2 covers 8 bases. The V gene's germline CDR1 is SGHTA and CDR2 FQGNSA. The CDR3 covers 16 residues. V dropped 8 bases and J dropped 3; count of bases not matched to a gene: 13.

The gene calls are TRBV28 and TRBJ2-7; 7 bases map to TRBD2. Germline V CDR1 and CDR2: MDHEN, SYDVKM. Trimming at V came to 8 bases and at J to 1 base, leaving 11 bases not matched to a gene. The CDR3 runs to 15 residues. CDR3 sequence reads: CASLGNGRESYEQYF. The CDR3 nucleotides read TGTGCCAGCCTGGGAAATGGGAGGGAGTCCTACGAGCAGTACTTC.

This rearrangement joins TRBV4-3 to TRBJ1-1; D is unclear. This CDR3 region has 13 residues. From germline, CDR1 is LGHNA and CDR2 YSLEER. Trimming cost V 4 bases and J 1 base, with 7 bases left between them. In DNA form, the CDR3 reads TGCGCCAGCAGCCTTCACAGGAACACTGAAGCTTTCTTT. It encodes CASSLHRNTEAFF.

The V gene is TRBV27, the J gene TRBJ2-1; no reliable D call. V shed 2 bases and J shed 0 bases, with 5 bases lying between them. This CDR3 spans 14 amino acids. CDR1 is MNHEY and CDR2 is SMNVEV in the germline V gene (reference sequence). The CDR3 DNA reads TGTGCCAGCAGTTTAGGCCACTCCTACAATGAGCAGTTCTTC. Translating gives CASSLGHSYNEQFF.

This chain joins TRBV19 and TRBJ2-2; perhaps TRBD2 as D (7 bases). CDR3 length equals 15 residues. Germline lookup yields CDR1 LNHDA and CDR2 SQIVND (reference sequence). Between the trimmed V and J ends, which lost 3 bases and 8 bases, there was a span of 16 bases. This CDR3 is CASSIRGGGEGELFF. CDR3 bases: TGTGCCAGTAGTATCCGAGGGGGAGGGGAAGGGGAGCTGTTTTTT.

This CDR3 is CASSEGTVSEKLFF. In DNA, the CDR3 is TGTGCCAGCAGCGAAGGGACAGTTTCCGAAAAACTGTTTTTT. The rearrangement joins TRBV9 to TRBJ1-4, with 7 bases matching TRBD1. CDR1 SGDLS and CDR2 YYNGEE come from the germline V gene. The CDR3 consists of 14 residues. Trimming at V came to 3 bases and at J to 8 bases, leaving 7 bases not matched to a gene.

The chain couples TRBV5-4 to TRBJ2-1; tentative D call: TRBD2 (5 bases). The V end was cut by 0 bases, the J end by 0 bases, with 10 bases between. The CDR3 runs 16 residues. Germline V gives CDR1 SGHNT, CDR2 YYREEE (reference sequence). The CDR3 DNA follows: TGTGCCAGCAGCTTGGCGCGGGCCAGCTCCTACAATGAGCAGTTCTTC. It codes for CASSLARASSYNEQFF.

V and J are TRBV27 and TRBJ2-5; 8 positions agree with TRBD2. The CDR3 covers 15 residues. Germline assignment: CDR1 MNHEY and CDR2 SMNVEV (reference sequence). V shed 3 bases and J 5 bases; nucleotides not matched to a gene: 8. The CDR3 is CASSFSGLAFETQYF. CDR3 DNA: TGTGCCAGCAGTTTTTCAGGACTAGCATTTGAGACCCAGTACTTC.

V usage is TRBV12-3 or TRBV12-4 and J usage is TRBJ1-2; TRBD1 is a possible D gene (5 bases). The CDR3 has 13 amino acids. V was shortened by 5 bases and J by 2 bases, with 9 bases between the two germline ends. The CDR3 DNA reads TGTGCCAGCAGTACTAACAGGAACTATGGCTACACCTTC. Amino acids: CASSTNRNYGYTF.

CDR3 in amino acids: CASSTGRGPSGANVLTF. For the CDR3, the DNA is TGTGCCAGTAGTACCGGGCGGGGCCCCTCTGGGGCCAACGTCCTGACTTTC. V is TRBV19 and J is TRBJ2-6; a possible D gene is TRBD2 (6 bases). The germline V gene encodes CDR1 LNHDA and CDR2 SQIVND (reference sequence). The CDR3 consists of 17 residues. V was shortened by 4 bases and J by 0 bases, with 13 bases between the two germline ends. Full variable domain (missing parts from reference TRBV19 and TRBJ2-6): DGGITQSPKYLFRKEGQNVTLSCEQNLNHDAMYWYRQDPGQGLRLIYYSQIVNDFQKGDIAEGYSVSREKKESFPLTVTSAQKNPTAFYLCASSTGRGPSGANVLTFGAGSRLTVL.

This clone was seen more than once but under ten times. The chain is built from TRBV11-3 and TRBJ1-3; possibly TRBD1 for D (5 bases). The CDR3 has 12 amino acids. Germline CDR1 SGHNT, CDR2 YENEEA. The V end lost 5 bases, the J end lost 4 bases, and 6 bases lay between the germline ends. The CDR3 region is CASSTGGNTIYF. The DNA for the CDR3 is TGTGCCAGCAGCACAGGAGGAAACACCATATATTTT. The full variable domain, with the rest looked up from reference TRBV11-3 and TRBJ1-3, is EAGVVQSPRYKIIEKKQPVAFWCNPISGHNTLYWYLQNLGQGPELLIRYENEEAVDDSQLPKDRFSAERLKGVDSTLKIQPAELGDSAVYLCASSTGGNTIYFGEGSWLTVV.

The chain links TRBV5-6 to TRBJ1-2, with TRBD1 as a possible D gene (6 bases). Germline assignment: CDR1 SGHDT and CDR2 YYEEEE. This CDR3 spans 15 amino acids. The V gene lost 2 bases and the J gene lost 0 bases, with 11 bases spanning the gap. The CDR3 DNA reads TGTGCCAGCAGCTTCGAACAGGGCGCTAACTATGGCTACACCTTC. Protein product: CASSFEQGANYGYTF.

This sequence joins TRBV5-5 and TRBJ2-7; TRBD1 matches 7 bases. This CDR3 region has 12 residues. CDR1 SGHKS and CDR2 YYEKEE come from the germline V gene (reference sequence). The J segment lost 5 bases and the V segment lost 5 bases, leaving 4 bases of the junction unmatched. In nucleotides, the CDR3 is TGTGCCAGCAGTTCTACAGGGGACGAGCAGTACTTC. It codes for CASSSTGDEQYF.

The J gene is TRBJ2-3, the V gene TRBV6-5; D call uncertain. The CDR3 is 12 amino acids. V gave up 6 bases and J gave up 2 bases, with 6 bases separating them. Germline V gene sequence: CDR1 MNHEY, CDR2 SVGAGI. The CDR3 DNA is TGTGCCAGCAGGAGTAACACAGATACGCAGTATTTT. This codes for CASRSNTDTQYF.

The chain employs TRBV3-1 (or the pseudogene TRBV3-2) and TRBJ1-3; tentative D call: TRBD1 (6 bases). CDR3 length: 16 amino acids. Germline CDR1 is LGHDT and CDR2 is YNNKEL (reference sequence). Trimming removed 4 bases at V and 8 bases at J, with 21 bases between. The CDR3 is CASSRILAQGRDTIYF. In nucleotides, the CDR3 is TGTGCCAGCAGCCGCATTTTAGCACAGGGAAGAGACACCATATATTTT.

This clone has a single count. The rearrangement uses TRBV5-6 and TRBJ2-3; TRBD1 agrees at 8 bases. The length of the CDR3 is 15 residues. V shed 4 bases, J shed 1 base, and the junction held 5 bases outside the gene matches. Germline CDR1 SGHDT, CDR2 YYEEEE. CDR3 sequence reads: CASSQGQGGTDTQYF. CDR3 coding DNA: TGTGCCAGCAGCCAAGGACAGGGAGGCACAGATACGCAGTATTTT. Full variable domain (remainder filled in from reference TRBV5-6 and TRBJ2-3): DAGVTQSPTHLIKTRGQQVTLRCSPKSGHDTVSWYQQALGQGPQFIFQYYEEEERQRGNFPDRFSGHQFPNYSSELNVNALLLGDSALYLCASSQGQGGTDTQYFGPGTRLTVL.

The chain is built from TRBV6-5 and TRBJ1-6, with D perhaps TRBD1 (5 bases). Germline lookup yields CDR1 MNHEY and CDR2 SVGAGI. CDR3 size: 14 residues. V was cut by 8 bases and J by 4 bases, with 12 bases left in between. The CDR3 sequence is CASQVDRYNSPLHF. DNA for the CDR3: TGTGCCAGCCAGGTAGACAGATATAATTCACCCCTCCACTTT.

V usage is TRBV9 and J usage is TRBJ2-5; 10 nucleotides line up with TRBD2. The CDR3 has 16 residues. V lost 4 bases to trimming and J lost 6 bases; unmatched junction nucleotides: 12. Germline CDR1 SGDLS, CDR2 YYNGEE. Written as DNA, the CDR3 is TGTGCCAGCAGCCCCACTGCTAGCGGGAGCGGCAAGACCCAGTACTTC. As protein: CASSPTASGSGKTQYF.

This chain joins TRBV30 and TRBJ2-7, with TRBD2 matching over 8 bases. This CDR3 comprises 14 residues. Germline assignment: CDR1 GTSNPN and CDR2 SVGIG (reference sequence). With V trimmed by 1 base and J by 10 bases, 12 bases remained unmatched. Here the CDR3 reads CAWSAAGGGTKQYF. CDR3 in DNA: TGTGCCTGGAGTGCGGCGGGCGGGGGGACGAAACAGTACTTC.

The chain couples TRBV7-2 to TRBJ2-7, with 8 bases matching TRBD2. Germline CDR1 reads SGHTA; CDR2 reads FQGNSA. After removal of 4 bases from V and 0 bases from J, the junction contained 8 bases not matched to a gene. The CDR3 length is 16 residues. The chain's CDR3 is CASSSRGGGSSYEQYF. In nucleotides, the CDR3 is TGTGCCAGCAGCTCCCGGGGGGGCGGGAGCTCCTACGAGCAGTACTTC. Together with reference TRBV7-2 and TRBJ2-7, the CDR3 gives the full variable domain: GAGVSQSPSNKVTEKGKDVELRCDPISGHTALYWYRQSLGQGLEFLIYFQGNSAPDKSGLPSDRFSAERTGGSVSTLTIQRTQQEDSAVYLCASSSRGGGSSYEQYFGPGTRLTVT.

The chain recombines TRBV3-1 (or the pseudogene TRBV3-2) with TRBJ1-3, with D possibly TRBD1 on 6 matching bases. Germline V gives CDR1 LGHDT, CDR2 YNNKEL (reference sequence). Trimming shortened V by 0 bases and J by 3 bases, and 9 bases separated the two germline ends. The CDR3 contains 15 residues. CDR3 in DNA: TGTGCCAGCAGCCAAGAAGGGGGTCTTGGAAACACCATATATTTT. Protein: CASSQEGGLGNTIYF.

V is TRBV28 and J is TRBJ2-7; perhaps TRBD1 as D (6 bases). This CDR3 has 15 amino acids. The V and J ends lost 4 bases and 4 bases respectively, with 17 bases between them. Germline CDR1 reads MDHEN; CDR2 reads SYDVKM. The CDR3 is CASSSPSRGSYEQYF. For the CDR3, the DNA is TGTGCCAGCAGTTCCCCATCCAGGGGATCATACGAGCAGTACTTC. Variable domain in full (rest from reference TRBV28 and TRBJ2-7): DVKVTQSSRYLVKRTGEKVFLECVQDMDHENMFWYRQDPGLGLRLIYFSYDVKMKEKGDIPEGYSVSREKKERFSLILESASTNQTSMYLCASSSPSRGSYEQYFGPGTRLTVT.

The V gene is TRBV19, the J gene TRBJ1-2, with TRBD1 matching over 9 bases. Germline V lookup: CDR1 LNHDA, CDR2 SQIVND (reference sequence). V shed 4 bases and J 8 bases; nucleotides not matched to a gene: 2. The CDR3 loop spans 12 amino acids. CDR3 nucleotides: TGTGCCAGTAGTACCGACAGGGGGGGCTACACCTTC. Protein: CASSTDRGGYTF. Combining the CDR3 with reference TRBV19 and TRBJ1-2 gives the whole variable domain DGGITQSPKYLFRKEGQNVTLSCEQNLNHDAMYWYRQDPGQGLRLIYYSQIVNDFQKGDIAEGYSVSREKKESFPLTVTSAQKNPTAFYLCASSTDRGGYTFGSGTRLTVV.

This clone showed up just once. The V gene is TRBV27, the J gene TRBJ1-6; D is perhaps TRBD1 (5 bases). This CDR3 has 15 amino acids. Germline assignment: CDR1 MNHEY and CDR2 SMNVEV (reference sequence). The V and J ends lost 4 bases and 2 bases respectively, with 9 bases between them. The CDR3 region is CASSSRQTYNSPLHF. CDR3 coding DNA: TGTGCCAGCAGTTCCCGACAGACCTATAATTCACCCCTCCACTTT.